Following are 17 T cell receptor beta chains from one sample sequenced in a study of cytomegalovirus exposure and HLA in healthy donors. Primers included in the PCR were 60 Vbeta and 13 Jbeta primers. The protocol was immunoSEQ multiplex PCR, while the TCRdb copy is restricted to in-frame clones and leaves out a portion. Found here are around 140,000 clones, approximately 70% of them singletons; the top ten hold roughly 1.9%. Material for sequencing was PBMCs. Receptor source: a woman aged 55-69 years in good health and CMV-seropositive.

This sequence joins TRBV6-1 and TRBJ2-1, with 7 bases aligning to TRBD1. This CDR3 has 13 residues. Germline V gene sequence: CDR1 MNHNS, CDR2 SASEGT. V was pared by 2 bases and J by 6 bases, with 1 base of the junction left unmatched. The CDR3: CASSENRGNEQFF. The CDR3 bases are TGTGCCAGCAGTGAAAACAGGGGCAATGAGCAGTTCTTC.

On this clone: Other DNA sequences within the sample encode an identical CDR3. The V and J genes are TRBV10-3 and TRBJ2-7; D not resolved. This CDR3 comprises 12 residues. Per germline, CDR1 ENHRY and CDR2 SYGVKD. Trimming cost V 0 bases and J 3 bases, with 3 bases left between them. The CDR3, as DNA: TGTGCCATCAGTGAGTCTAGCTACGAGCAGTACTTC. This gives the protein CAISESSYEQYF.

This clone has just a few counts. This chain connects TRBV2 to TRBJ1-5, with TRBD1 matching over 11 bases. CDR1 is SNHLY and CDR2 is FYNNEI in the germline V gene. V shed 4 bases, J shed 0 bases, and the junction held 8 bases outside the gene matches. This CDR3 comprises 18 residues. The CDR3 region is CASSVGGTGGYSNQPQHF. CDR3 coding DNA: TGTGCCAGCAGTGTAGGAGGGACAGGGGGTTATAGCAATCAGCCCCAGCATTTT.

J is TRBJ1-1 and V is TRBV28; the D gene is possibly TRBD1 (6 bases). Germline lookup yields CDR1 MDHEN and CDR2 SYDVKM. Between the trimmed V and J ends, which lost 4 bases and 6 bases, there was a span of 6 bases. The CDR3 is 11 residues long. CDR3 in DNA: TGTGCCAGCAGTTACAGGGCTGAAGCTTTCTTT. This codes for CASSYRAEAFF.

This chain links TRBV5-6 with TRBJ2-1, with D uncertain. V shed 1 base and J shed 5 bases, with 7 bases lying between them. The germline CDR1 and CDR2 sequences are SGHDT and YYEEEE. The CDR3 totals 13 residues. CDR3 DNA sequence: TGTGCCAGCAGCTTGCCTCAGAACAATGAGCAGTTCTTC. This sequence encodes CASSLPQNNEQFF.

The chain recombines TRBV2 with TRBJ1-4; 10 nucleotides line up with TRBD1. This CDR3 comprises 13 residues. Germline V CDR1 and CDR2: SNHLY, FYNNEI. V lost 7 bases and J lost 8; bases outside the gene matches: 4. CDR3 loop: CASTRDRGEKLFF. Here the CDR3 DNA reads TGTGCCAGCACCCGGGACAGGGGAGAAAAACTGTTTTTT.

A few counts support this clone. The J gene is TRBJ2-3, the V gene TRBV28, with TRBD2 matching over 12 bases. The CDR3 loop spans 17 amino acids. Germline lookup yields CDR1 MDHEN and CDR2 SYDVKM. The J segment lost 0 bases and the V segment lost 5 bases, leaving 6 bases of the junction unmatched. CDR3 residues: CASSLAGGSTSTDTQYF. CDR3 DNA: TGTGCCAGCAGTCTAGCGGGAGGGTCTACTAGCACAGATACGCAGTATTTT.

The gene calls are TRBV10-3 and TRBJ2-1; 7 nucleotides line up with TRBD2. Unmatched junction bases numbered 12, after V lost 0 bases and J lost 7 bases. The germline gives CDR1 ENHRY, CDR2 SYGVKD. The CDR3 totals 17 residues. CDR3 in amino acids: CAISESDRREISNEQFF. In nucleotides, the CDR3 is TGTGCCATCAGTGAGTCCGACCGGCGGGAGATAAGTAATGAGCAGTTCTTC.

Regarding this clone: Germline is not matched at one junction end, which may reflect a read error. The CDR3 sequence: CVSKAGVWDTQYF. The CDR3 DNA reads as TGTGTCAGCAAAGCGGGTGTATGGGATACGCAGTATTTT. The chain is built from TRBV28 and TRBJ2-3; D is perhaps TRBD2 (6 bases). This CDR3 is built from 13 residues. The germline gives CDR1 MDHEN, CDR2 SYDVKM.

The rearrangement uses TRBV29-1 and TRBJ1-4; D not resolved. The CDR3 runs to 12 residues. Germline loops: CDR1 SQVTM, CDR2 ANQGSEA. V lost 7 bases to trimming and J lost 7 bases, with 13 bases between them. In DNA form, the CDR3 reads TGCAGCGCCCAAGGCGGAGGTGAAAAACTGTTTTTT. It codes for CSAQGGGEKLFF.

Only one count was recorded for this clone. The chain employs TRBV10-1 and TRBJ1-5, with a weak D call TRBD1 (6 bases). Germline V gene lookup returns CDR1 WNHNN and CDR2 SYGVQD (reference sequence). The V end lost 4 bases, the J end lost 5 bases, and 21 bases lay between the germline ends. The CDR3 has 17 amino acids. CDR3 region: CASSVPNRDKADQPQHF. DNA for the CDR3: TGCGCCAGCAGTGTCCCCAACCGGGACAAAGCTGATCAGCCCCAGCATTTT.

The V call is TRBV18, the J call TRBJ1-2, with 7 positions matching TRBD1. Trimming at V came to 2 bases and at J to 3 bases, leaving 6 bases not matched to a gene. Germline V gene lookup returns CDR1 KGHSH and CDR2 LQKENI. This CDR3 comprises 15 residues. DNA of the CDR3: TGTGCCAGCTCACCAAGTCAAGACAGGGACTATGGCTACACCTTC. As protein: CASSPSQDRDYGYTF.

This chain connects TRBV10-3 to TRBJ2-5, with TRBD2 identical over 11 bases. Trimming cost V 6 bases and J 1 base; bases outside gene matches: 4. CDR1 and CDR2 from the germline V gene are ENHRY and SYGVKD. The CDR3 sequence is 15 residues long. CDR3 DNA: TGTGCCATCAGCACTAGCGGGAGCCCCCAAGAGACCCAGTACTTC. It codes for CAISTSGSPQETQYF.

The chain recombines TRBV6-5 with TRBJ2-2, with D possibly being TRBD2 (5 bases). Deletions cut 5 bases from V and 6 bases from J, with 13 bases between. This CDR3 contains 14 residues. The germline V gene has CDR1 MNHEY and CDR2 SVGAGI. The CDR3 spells CASSAGNFAGELFF. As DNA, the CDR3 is TGTGCCAGCAGTGCCGGGAATTTCGCCGGGGAGCTGTTTTTT.

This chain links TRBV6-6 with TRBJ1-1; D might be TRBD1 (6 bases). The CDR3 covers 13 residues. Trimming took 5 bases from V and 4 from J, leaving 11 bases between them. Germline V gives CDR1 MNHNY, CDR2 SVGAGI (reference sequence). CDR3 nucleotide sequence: TGTGCCAGCAGTCTCAGGGGATCCACTGAAGCTTTCTTT. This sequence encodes CASSLRGSTEAFF.

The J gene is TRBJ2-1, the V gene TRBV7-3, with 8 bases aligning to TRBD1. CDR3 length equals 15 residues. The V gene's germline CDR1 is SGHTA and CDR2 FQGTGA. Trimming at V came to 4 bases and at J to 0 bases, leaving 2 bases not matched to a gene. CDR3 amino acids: CASSSDRGSYNEQFF. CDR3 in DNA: TGTGCCAGCAGCTCAGACAGGGGCTCCTACAATGAGCAGTTCTTC.

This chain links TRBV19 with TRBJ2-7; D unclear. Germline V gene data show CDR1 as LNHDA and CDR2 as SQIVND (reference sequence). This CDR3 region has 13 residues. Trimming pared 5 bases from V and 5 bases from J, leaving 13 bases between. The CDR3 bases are TGTGCCAGTAGTTTACAGAAATCCGACGAGCAGTACTTC. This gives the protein CASSLQKSDEQYF.